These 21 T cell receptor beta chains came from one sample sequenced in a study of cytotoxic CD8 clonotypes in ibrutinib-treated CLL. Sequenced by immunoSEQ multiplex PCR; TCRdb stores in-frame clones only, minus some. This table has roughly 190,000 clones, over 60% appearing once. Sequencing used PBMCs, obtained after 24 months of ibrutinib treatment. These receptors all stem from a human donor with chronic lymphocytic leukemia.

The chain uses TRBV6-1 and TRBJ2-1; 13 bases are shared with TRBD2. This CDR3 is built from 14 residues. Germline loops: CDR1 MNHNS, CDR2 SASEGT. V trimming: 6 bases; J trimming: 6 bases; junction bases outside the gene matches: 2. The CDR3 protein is CASSRTSGSNEQFF. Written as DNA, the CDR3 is TGTGCCAGCAGCCGGACTAGCGGGAGCAATGAGCAGTTCTTC.

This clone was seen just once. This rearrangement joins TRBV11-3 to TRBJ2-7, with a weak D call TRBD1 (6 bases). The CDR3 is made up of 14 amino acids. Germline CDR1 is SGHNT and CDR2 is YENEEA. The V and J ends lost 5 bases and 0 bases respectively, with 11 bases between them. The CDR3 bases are TGTGCCAGCAGCCTCGACAGGAGCTCCTACGAGCAGTACTTC. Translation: CASSLDRSSYEQYF.

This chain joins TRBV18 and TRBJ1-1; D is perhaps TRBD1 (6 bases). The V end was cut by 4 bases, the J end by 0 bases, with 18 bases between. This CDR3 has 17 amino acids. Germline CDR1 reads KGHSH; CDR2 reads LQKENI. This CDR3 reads CASSLYTGTNMNTEAFF. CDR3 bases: TGTGCCAGCTCACTCTACACCGGGACAAATATGAACACTGAAGCTTTCTTT.

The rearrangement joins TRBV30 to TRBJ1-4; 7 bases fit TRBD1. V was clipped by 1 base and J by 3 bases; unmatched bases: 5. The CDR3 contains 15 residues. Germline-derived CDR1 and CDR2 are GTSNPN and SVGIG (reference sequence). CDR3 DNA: TGTGCCTGGAGTGACAGGGGAGCGGCTAATGAAAAACTGTTTTTT. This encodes CAWSDRGAANEKLFF.

CDR3 nucleotides: TGTGCCAGCAGCTTGGTTTCGTCGGGGTACTTC. Encoded protein: CASSLVSSGYF. The chain couples TRBV5-6 to TRBJ2-7; no clear D. The CDR3 consists of 11 residues. CDR1 is SGHDT, CDR2 YYEEEE, per germline. V was pared by 0 bases and J by 12 bases, with 10 bases between. Drawing the rest from reference TRBV5-6 and TRBJ2-7, the complete variable domain is DAGVTQSPTHLIKTRGQQVTLRCSPKSGHDTVSWYQQALGQGPQFIFQYYEEEERQRGNFPDRFSGHQFPNYSSELNVNALLLGDSALYLCASSLVSSGYFGPGTRLTVT.

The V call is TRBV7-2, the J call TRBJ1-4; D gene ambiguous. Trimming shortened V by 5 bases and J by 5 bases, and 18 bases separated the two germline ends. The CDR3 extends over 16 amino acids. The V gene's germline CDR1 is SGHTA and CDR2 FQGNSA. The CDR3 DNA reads TGTGCCAGCAGCCCGTGGGCAGCCGGGGTCAATGAAAAACTGTTTTTT. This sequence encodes CASSPWAAGVNEKLFF.

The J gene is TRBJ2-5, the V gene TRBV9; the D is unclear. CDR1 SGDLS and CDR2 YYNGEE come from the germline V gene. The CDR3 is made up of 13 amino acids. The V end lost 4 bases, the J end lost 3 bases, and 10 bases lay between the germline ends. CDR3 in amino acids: CASSPSQEETQYF. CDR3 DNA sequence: TGTGCCAGCAGCCCCAGCCAGGAAGAGACCCAGTACTTC.

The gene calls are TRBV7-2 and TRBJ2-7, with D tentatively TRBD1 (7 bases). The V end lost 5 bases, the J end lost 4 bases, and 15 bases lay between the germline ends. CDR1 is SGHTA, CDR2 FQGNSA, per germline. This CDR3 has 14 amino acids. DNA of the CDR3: TGTGCCAGCAGCATAAGACAGGGAGGATACGAGCAGTACTTC. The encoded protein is CASSIRQGGYEQYF.

CDR3 coding DNA: TGTGCCAGCACCCTGACTAGCGGGAGGTTAGAGACCCAGTACTTC. The encoded protein is CASTLTSGRLETQYF. This chain connects TRBV6-5 to TRBJ2-5, with TRBD2 matching over 13 bases. There are 15 residues in the CDR3. From germline, CDR1 is MNHEY and CDR2 SVGAGI. J was trimmed by 4 bases and V by 7 bases; bases with no gene match: 6.

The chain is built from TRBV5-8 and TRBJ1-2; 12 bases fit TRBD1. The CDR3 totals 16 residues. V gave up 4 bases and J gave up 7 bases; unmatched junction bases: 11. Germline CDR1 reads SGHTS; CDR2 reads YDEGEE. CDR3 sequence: CASSLTGTGGIVGYTF. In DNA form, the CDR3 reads TGTGCCAGCAGCCTTACCGGGACAGGGGGCATCGTTGGCTACACCTTC.

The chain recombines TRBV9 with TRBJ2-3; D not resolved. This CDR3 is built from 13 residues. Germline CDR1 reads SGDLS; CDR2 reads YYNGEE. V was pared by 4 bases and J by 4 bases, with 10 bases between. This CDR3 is CASSPRMADTQYF. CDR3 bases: TGTGCCAGCAGCCCAAGAATGGCAGATACGCAGTATTTT.

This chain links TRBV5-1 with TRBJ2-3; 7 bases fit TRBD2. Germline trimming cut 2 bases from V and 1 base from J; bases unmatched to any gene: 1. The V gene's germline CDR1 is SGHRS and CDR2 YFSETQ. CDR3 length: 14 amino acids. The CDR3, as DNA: TGCGCCAGCAGCTTTCGGGGGGGCACAGATACGCAGTATTTT. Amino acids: CASSFRGGTDTQYF.

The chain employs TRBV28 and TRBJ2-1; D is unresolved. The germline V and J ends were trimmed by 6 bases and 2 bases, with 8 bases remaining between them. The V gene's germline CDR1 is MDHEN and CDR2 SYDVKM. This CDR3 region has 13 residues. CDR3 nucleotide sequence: TGTGCCAGCAGCCCCATCGCCTACAATGAGCAGTTCTTC. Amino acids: CASSPIAYNEQFF.

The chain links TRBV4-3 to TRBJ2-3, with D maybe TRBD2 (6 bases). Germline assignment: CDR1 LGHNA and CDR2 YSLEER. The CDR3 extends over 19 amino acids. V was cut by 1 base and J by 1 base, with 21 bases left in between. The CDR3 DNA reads TGCGCCAGCAGCCAAGGGGGCGGAGGGCCTGCCATAGGCACAGATACGCAGTATTTT. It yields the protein CASSQGGGGPAIGTDTQYF.

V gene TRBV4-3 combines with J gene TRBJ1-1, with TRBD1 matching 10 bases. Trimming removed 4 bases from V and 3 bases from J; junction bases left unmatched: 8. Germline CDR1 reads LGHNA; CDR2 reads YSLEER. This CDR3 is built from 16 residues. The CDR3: CASSRGQGLGDTEAFF. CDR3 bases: TGCGCCAGCAGCCGGGGACAGGGGCTGGGGGACACTGAAGCTTTCTTT.

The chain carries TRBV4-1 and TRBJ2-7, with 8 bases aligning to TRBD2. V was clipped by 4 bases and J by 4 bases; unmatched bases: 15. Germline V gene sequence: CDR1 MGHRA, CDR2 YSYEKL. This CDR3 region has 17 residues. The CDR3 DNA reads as TGCGCCAGCAGCCCAGGTATCCTAGGAGCGGGAGCATACGAGCAGTACTTC. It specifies CASSPGILGAGAYEQYF.

DNA for the CDR3: TGTGCCAGCAGCTTACTCTCCCAGCTCTATGGCTACACCTTC. This translates into CASSLLSQLYGYTF. This chain links TRBV7-9 with TRBJ1-2; D gene unclear. Germline values: CDR1 SEHNR, CDR2 FQNEAQ (reference sequence). The CDR3 runs 14 residues. V was trimmed by 2 bases and J by 4 bases, leaving 11 bases between them.

The DNA of the CDR3 is TGTGCCAGCAGCTTAGTCCGGGACCAAGAGACCCAGTACTTC. Translation gives CASSLVRDQETQYF. This chain uses TRBV7-2 with TRBJ2-5; no firm D call. CDR1 and CDR2 from the germline V gene are SGHTA and FQGNSA. The CDR3 is made up of 14 amino acids. With 1 base removed from V and 0 bases from J, the gap between germline ends came to 6 bases.

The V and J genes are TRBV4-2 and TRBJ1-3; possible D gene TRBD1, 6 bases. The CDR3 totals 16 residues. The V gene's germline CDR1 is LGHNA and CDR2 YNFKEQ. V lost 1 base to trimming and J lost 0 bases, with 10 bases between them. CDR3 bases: TGTGCCAGCAGCCAAGTGTCGGGGGCCTCTGGAAACACCATATATTTT. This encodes CASSQVSGASGNTIYF.

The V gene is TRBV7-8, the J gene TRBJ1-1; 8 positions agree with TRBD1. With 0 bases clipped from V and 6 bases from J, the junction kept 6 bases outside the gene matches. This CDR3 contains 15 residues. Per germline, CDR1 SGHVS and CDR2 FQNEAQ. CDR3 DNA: TGTGCCAGCAGCTTAGCAGTGAGACAGGGGTCTGAAGCTTTCTTT. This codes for CASSLAVRQGSEAFF.

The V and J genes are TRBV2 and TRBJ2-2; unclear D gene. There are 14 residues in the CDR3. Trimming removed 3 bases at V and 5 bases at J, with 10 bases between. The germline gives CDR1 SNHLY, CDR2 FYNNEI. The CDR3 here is CASSDEVATGELFF. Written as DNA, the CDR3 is TGTGCCAGCAGTGACGAGGTGGCGACCGGGGAGCTGTTTTTT.